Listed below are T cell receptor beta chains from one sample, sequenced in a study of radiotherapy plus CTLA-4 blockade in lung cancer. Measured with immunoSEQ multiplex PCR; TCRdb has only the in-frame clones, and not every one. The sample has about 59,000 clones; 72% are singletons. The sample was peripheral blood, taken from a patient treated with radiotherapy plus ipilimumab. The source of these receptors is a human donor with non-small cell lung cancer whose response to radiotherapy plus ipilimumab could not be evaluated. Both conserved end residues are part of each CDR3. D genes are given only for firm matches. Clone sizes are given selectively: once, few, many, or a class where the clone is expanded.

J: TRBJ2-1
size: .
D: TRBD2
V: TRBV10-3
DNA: TGTGCCATCAGTGAGTCTGGGGCGGGAGAGGAGCAGTTCTTC
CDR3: CAISESGAGEEQFF

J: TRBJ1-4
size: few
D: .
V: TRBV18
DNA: TGTGCCAGCTCACCCACTGAGGAAAAACTGTTTTTT
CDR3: CASSPTEEKLFF

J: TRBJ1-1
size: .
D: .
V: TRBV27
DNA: TGTGCCAGCAGACACTGGGGCCGGGACACTGAAGCTTTCTTT
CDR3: CASRHWGRDTEAFF

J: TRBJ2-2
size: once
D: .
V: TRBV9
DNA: TGTGCCAGCAGCGTAGGCCAGACGAACACCGGGGAGCTGTTTTTT
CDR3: CASSVGQTNTGELFF

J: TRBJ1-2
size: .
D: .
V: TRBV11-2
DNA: TGTGCCAGCAGCTTTAGCTACGGGGGCTACACCTTC
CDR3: CASSFSYGGYTF

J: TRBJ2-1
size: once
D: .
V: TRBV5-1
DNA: TGCGCCAGCAGCCCATTAGGAGCCCGCGGGGATGAGCAGTTCTTC
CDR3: CASSPLGARGDEQFF

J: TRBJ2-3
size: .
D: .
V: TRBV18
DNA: TGTGCCAGCTCACCTATTATAGCCGCAGATACGCAGTATTTT
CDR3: CASSPIIAADTQYF

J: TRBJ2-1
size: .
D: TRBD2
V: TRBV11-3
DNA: TGTGCCAGCAGCTTAGTGGGAGGACTAGCGGGAGCGGAGCAGTTCTTC
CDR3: CASSLVGGLAGAEQFF

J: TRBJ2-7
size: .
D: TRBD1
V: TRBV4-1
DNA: TGCGCCAGCAGCCAAGGGACAGGGGGCACCTACGAGCAGTACTTC
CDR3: CASSQGTGGTYEQYF

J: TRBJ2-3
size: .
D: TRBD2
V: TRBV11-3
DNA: TGTGCCAGCAGCCCGACTAGCGGGAGCACAGATACGCAGTATTTT
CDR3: CASSPTSGSTDTQYF

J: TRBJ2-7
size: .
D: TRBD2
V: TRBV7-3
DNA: TGTGCCAGCAGCTCATACGGGACTAGCGGGACCGAGCAGTACTTC
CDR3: CASSSYGTSGTEQYF

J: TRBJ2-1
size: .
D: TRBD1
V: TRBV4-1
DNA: TGCGCCAGCAGCCAAGGGATACAGGGGAGCCCCTACAATGAGCAGTTCTTC
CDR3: CASSQGIQGSPYNEQFF

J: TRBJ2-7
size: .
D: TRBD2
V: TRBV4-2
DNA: TGTGCCAGCAGCCTCCGGACTAGCGGTAACTACGAGCAGTACTTC
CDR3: CASSLRTSGNYEQYF

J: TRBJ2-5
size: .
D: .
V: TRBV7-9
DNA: TGTGCCAGCAGCTTAGGTGGGACTGGGGCCGAAGAGACCCAGTACTTC
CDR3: CASSLGGTGAEETQYF

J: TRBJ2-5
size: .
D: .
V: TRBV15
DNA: TGTGCCACCAGCGGGGGACACGGAACGACCCAGTACTTC
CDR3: CATSGGHGTTQYF

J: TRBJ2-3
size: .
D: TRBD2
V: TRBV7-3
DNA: TGTGCCAGCAGCTCAGGGACTAGCGGGGCGTATAGCACAGATACGCAGTATTTT
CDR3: CASSSGTSGAYSTDTQYF

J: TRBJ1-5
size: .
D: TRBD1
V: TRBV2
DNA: TGTGCCAGCTCGCCGGAGGGACAGGGGGAAAATCAGCCCCAGCATTTT
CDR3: CASSPEGQGENQPQHF

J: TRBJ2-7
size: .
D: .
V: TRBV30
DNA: TGTGCCTGGAGGATCCAAGAGATCCCCTTCGAGCAGTACTTC
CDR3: CAWRIQEIPFEQYF

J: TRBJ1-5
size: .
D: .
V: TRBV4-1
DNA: TGCGCCAGCAGCCTCCAGGGGCTCTTGAGCAATCAGCCCCAGCATTTT
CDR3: CASSLQGLLSNQPQHF

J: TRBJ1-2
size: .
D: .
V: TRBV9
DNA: TGTGCCAGCAGCGTAGCTTTGACAGGCCGCTATGGCTACACCTTC
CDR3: CASSVALTGRYGYTF

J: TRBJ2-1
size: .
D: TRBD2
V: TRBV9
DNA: TGTGCCAGCAGCGTAGCGGCGGGGGGCAGCGATGAGCAGTTCTTC
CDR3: CASSVAAGGSDEQFF

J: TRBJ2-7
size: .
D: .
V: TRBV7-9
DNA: TGTGCCAGCAGCCCGGAGGGTGTCTACGAGCAGTACTTC
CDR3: CASSPEGVYEQYF

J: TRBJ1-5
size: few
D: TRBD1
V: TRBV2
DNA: TGTGCCAGCAGTGAAGAGGGGACAGGGAGCAATCAGCCCCAGCATTTT
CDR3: CASSEEGTGSNQPQHF

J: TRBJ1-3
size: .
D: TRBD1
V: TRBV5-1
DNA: TGCGCCAGCAGCTTACAGGGGGCAGGTGCTGGAAGCACCATATATTTT
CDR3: CASSLQGAGAGSTIYF

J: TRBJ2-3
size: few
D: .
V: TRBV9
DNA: TGTGCCAGCAGCGTATTGACAAGCAACACAGATACGCAGTATTTT
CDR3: CASSVLTSNTDTQYF

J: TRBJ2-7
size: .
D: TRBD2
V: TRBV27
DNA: TGTGCCAGCAGTTTAAGGGTCGGGACTAGTCCTTACGAGCAGTACTTC
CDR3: CASSLRVGTSPYEQYF

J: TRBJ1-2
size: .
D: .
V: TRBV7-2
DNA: TGTGCCAGCAGCACACGGGGAGACTATGGCTACACCTTC
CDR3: CASSTRGDYGYTF

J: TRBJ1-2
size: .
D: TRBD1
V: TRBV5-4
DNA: TGTGCCAGCAGTACCGGGACAGGGAAGACGGGATATGGCTACACCTTC
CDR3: CASSTGTGKTGYGYTF

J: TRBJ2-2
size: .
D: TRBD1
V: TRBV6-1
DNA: TGTGCCAGCAGTTCCGGGACAGCGAACACCGGGGAGCTGTTTTTT
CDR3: CASSSGTANTGELFF

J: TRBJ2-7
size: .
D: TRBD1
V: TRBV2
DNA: TGTGCCAGCACTCGACAGGGGGCCGCCTCACCGTACGAGCAGTACTTC
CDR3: CASTRQGAASPYEQYF

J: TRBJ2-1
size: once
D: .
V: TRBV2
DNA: TGTGCCAGCAGTGTGAACGGGGGAGGAAATGAGCAGTTCTTC
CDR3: CASSVNGGGNEQFF

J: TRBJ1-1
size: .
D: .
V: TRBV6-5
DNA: TGTGCCAGCAGTTACTCGCCCTTCTCGGACACTGAAGCTTTCTTT
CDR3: CASSYSPFSDTEAFF

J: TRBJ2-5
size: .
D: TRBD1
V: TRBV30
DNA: TGTGCCTGGAGGGGAGGACAGGGCGGATTTCAGGCCCAGTACTTC
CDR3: CAWRGGQGGFQAQYF

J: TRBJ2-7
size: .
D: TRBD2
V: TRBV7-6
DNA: TGTGCCAGCAGCTTAGCGCCTAGCGGGAACTCCTACGAGCAGTACTTC
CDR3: CASSLAPSGNSYEQYF

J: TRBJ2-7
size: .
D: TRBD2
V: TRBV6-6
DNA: TGTGCCAGCGGTAAAGGGGACTATTACTACGAGCAGTACTTC
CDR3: CASGKGDYYYEQYF

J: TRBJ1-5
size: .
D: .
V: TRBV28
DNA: TGTGCCAGCAGTTTATTATTCAGGGCTAGCAATCAGCCCCAGCATTTT
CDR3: CASSLLFRASNQPQHF

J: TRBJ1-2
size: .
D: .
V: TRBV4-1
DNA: TGCGCCAGCAGCCAAGAAAGGTCGGACAGACGGGTTGGCTACACCTTC
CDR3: CASSQERSDRRVGYTF

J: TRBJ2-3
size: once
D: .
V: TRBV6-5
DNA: TGTGCCAGCAGTTTCAGGGGGGCCCGCACAGATACGCAGTATTTT
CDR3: CASSFRGARTDTQYF

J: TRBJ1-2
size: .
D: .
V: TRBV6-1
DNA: TGTGCCAGCAGCCAAAACGGGGTAGGATATGGCTACACCTTC
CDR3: CASSQNGVGYGYTF

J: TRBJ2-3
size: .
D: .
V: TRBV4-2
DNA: TGTGCCAGCAGCCAAGTGGAGGGGGGGGACACAGATACGCAGTATTTT
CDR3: CASSQVEGGDTDTQYF

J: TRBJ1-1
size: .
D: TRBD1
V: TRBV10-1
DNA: TGCGCCAGCAGTACCTCGACAGGGGGGTACACTGAAGCTTTCTTT
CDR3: CASSTSTGGYTEAFF

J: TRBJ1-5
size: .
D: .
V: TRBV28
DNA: TGTGCCAGCATCCCCGGGACATCTCTAAGTCAGCCCCAGCATTTT
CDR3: CASIPGTSLSQPQHF

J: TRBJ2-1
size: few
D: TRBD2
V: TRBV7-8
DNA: TGTGCCAGCAGCGGTCTAGCGGGAGCATACAATGAGCAGTTCTTC
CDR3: CASSGLAGAYNEQFF

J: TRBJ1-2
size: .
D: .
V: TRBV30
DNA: TGTGCCTCCAATATCATACAGGGAGCGGACTATGGCTACACCTTC
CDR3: CASNIIQGADYGYTF

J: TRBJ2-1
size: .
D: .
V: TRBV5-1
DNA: TGCGCCAGCAGCCGGGGGAGGGGGAGGCCCAATGAGCAGTTCTTC
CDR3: CASSRGRGRPNEQFF

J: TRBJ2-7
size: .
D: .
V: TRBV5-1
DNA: TGCGCCAGCAGCCTGGACCCAGTCGTCTACGAGCAGTACTTC
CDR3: CASSLDPVVYEQYF

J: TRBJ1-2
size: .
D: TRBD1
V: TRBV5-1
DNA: TGCGCCAGCAGCGACCACAGGGGAATCGAGGAGTACTATGGCTACACCTTC
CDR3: CASSDHRGIEEYYGYTF

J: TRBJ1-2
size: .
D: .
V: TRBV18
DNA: TGTGCCAGCTCACCAGCAGCTCCCACGGGTGGCTACACCTTC
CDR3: CASSPAAPTGGYTF